The 14 T cell receptor beta chains presented below share a single source sample, sequenced in a study of cytomegalovirus exposure and HLA in healthy donors. 60 Vbeta and 13 Jbeta primers were used in PCR. Produced via immunoSEQ multiplex PCR; TCRdb's table is partial and in-frame only. Of about 160,000 clones in the sample, roughly 80% were seen once. Sequenced sample: PBMCs. The origin of the receptors is a man aged 25 to 40 in good health and CMV-seronegative.

The rearrangement joins TRBV27 to TRBJ2-6; TRBD1 might be the D (5 bases). The V end was cut by 4 bases, the J end by 4 bases, with 14 bases between. This CDR3 is 16 amino acids long. CDR1 and CDR2 from the germline V gene are MNHEY and SMNVEV (reference sequence). The CDR3 loop reads CASSSLGHLGANVLTF. The CDR3 DNA reads as TGTGCCAGCAGTTCCCTTGGACACCTAGGGGCCAACGTCCTGACTTTC.

This chain connects TRBV27 to TRBJ2-1; the D gene is possibly TRBD2 (5 bases). The CDR3 extends over 12 amino acids. Per the germline V gene, CDR1 is MNHEY and CDR2 is SMNVEV (reference sequence). The V gene lost 4 bases and the J gene lost 9 bases, with 10 bases spanning the gap. The CDR3 is CASSSGLIEQFF. The CDR3 nucleotides are TGTGCCAGCAGTTCGGGGTTGATTGAGCAGTTCTTC.

The V gene is TRBV27, the J gene TRBJ2-7; 7 positions match TRBD2. J gave up 7 bases and V 11 bases, and 14 bases lay outside the gene matches. Germline V gives CDR1 MNHEY, CDR2 SMNVEV (reference sequence). This CDR3 has 13 residues. The CDR3 sequence is CAARREGVREQYF. Here the CDR3 DNA reads TGTGCCGCCCGGAGGGAGGGTGTGAGAGAGCAGTACTTC.

This clone has just a few counts. The rearrangement uses TRBV7-6 and TRBJ1-1; D not resolved. V was clipped by 1 base and J by 1 base, with 4 bases between them. This CDR3 is 13 amino acids long. Germline CDR1 is SGHVS and CDR2 is FNYEAQ. The CDR3 reads CASSLDKNTEAFF. In DNA form, the CDR3 reads TGTGCCAGCAGCTTAGACAAGAACACTGAAGCTTTCTTT.

The chain is built from TRBV25-1 and TRBJ1-2; D is possibly TRBD1 (6 bases). This CDR3 has 13 residues. V was clipped by 1 base and J by 6 bases, with 9 bases between them. Germline V lookup: CDR1 MGHDK, CDR2 SYGVNS. Here the CDR3 reads CASSESGHNGYTF. The CDR3 coding sequence is TGTGCCAGCAGTGAATCGGGACACAATGGCTACACCTTC.

This rearrangement joins TRBV7-8 to TRBJ1-2, with TRBD1 matching 7 bases. V lost 4 bases to trimming and J lost 6 bases; unmatched junction nucleotides: 5. Germline V gene lookup returns CDR1 SGHVS and CDR2 FQNEAQ. The CDR3 is 13 amino acids. This CDR3 is CASSSDRDNGYTF. The CDR3 nucleotides read TGTGCCAGCAGCTCCGACAGGGATAATGGCTACACCTTC.

The chain joins TRBV18 to TRBJ2-7; D is perhaps TRBD2 (5 bases). V lost 3 bases and J 6 bases, leaving 12 bases between the germline ends. CDR3 length: 13 amino acids. The germline gives CDR1 KGHSH, CDR2 LQKENI. CDR3 region: CASSPSSEGEQYF. The CDR3, as DNA: TGTGCCAGCTCACCCAGTAGTGAGGGCGAGCAGTACTTC. Full variable domain (remainder filled in from reference TRBV18 and TRBJ2-7): NAGVMQNPRHLVRRRGQEARLRCSPMKGHSHVYWYRQLPEEGLKFMVYLQKENIIDESGMPKERFSAEFPKEGPSILRIQQVVRGDSAAYFCASSPSSEGEQYFGPGTRLTVT.

This clone was observed a few times. The chain joins TRBV28 to TRBJ1-1; D might be TRBD1 (6 bases). The germline V and J ends were trimmed by 5 bases and 0 bases, with 22 bases remaining between them. The germline V gene has CDR1 MDHEN and CDR2 SYDVKM. The CDR3 contains 18 residues. The CDR3 sequence: CASSPPGHLSRVNTEAFF. As DNA, the CDR3 is TGTGCCAGCAGTCCACCGGGACACCTCAGCAGGGTGAACACTGAAGCTTTCTTT.

The rearrangement joins TRBV5-1 to TRBJ2-5, with a tentative D call TRBD1 (5 bases). Trimming stripped 4 bases from V and 6 bases from J, with 19 bases between. The germline CDR1 and CDR2 sequences are SGHRS and YFSETQ. CDR3 size: 15 residues. For the CDR3, the DNA is TGCGCCAGCAGCCCGAGGCCACAGGAGAAGAAGACCCAGTACTTC. This encodes CASSPRPQEKKTQYF.

The V call is TRBV5-1, the J call TRBJ1-3; maybe TRBD1 (6 bases). The germline gives CDR1 SGHRS, CDR2 YFSETQ. Trimming shortened V by 0 bases and J by 4 bases, and 11 bases separated the two germline ends. There are 15 residues in the CDR3. CDR3 amino acids: CASSLAQGRGNTIYF. CDR3 nucleotide sequence: TGCGCCAGCAGCTTGGCCCAGGGGCGAGGAAACACCATATATTTT.

The chain recombines TRBV28 with TRBJ1-4; weak D call: TRBD1 (5 bases). Germline V gives CDR1 MDHEN, CDR2 SYDVKM. Trimming stripped 7 bases from V and 1 base from J, with 10 bases between. This CDR3 comprises 14 residues. The CDR3 DNA is TGTGCCAGCATCCAGGGAAGAACTAATGAAAAACTGTTTTTT. The encoded protein is CASIQGRTNEKLFF.

The gene calls are TRBV6-1 and TRBJ2-2, with no clear D. V lost 6 bases to trimming and J lost 3 bases, with 5 bases between them. This CDR3 region has 12 residues. CDR1 is MNHNS and CDR2 is SASEGT in the germline V gene. The CDR3 region is CASRADTGELFF. The CDR3 DNA sequence: TGTGCCAGCAGGGCGGACACCGGGGAGCTGTTTTTT.

The chain couples TRBV7-2 to TRBJ2-1; D is perhaps TRBD1 (5 bases). The V gene's germline CDR1 is SGHTA and CDR2 FQGNSA. This CDR3 comprises 15 residues. The V and J ends lost 2 bases and 4 bases respectively, with 12 bases between them. CDR3 amino acids: CASSLYRNSYNEQFF. DNA of the CDR3: TGTGCCAGCAGCTTATACAGGAACTCTTACAATGAGCAGTTCTTC.

The V call is TRBV7-7, the J call TRBJ2-1, with TRBD2 as a possible D gene (5 bases). The CDR3 sequence is 13 residues long. Germline loops: CDR1 SSHAT, CDR2 FNYEAQ (reference sequence). Trimming shortened V by 1 base and J by 6 bases, and 7 bases separated the two germline ends. The CDR3 reads CASSLDRGNEQFF. DNA for the CDR3: TGTGCCAGCAGCTTAGATCGGGGCAATGAGCAGTTCTTC. Full variable domain (outside the CDR3, taken from reference TRBV7-7 and TRBJ2-1): GAGVSQSPRYKVTKRGQDVTLRCDPISSHATLYWYQQALGQGPEFLTYFNYEAQPDKSGLPSDRFSAERPEGSISTLTIQRTEQRDSAMYRCASSLDRGNEQFFGPGTRLTVL.